Below are 29 T cell receptor beta chains sequenced from a single sample in a study of cytomegalovirus exposure and HLA in healthy donors. With 60 Vbeta and 13 Jbeta primers, the PCR was carried out. Only in-frame clones appear in the TCRdb table, and some are missing; sequencing was by immunoSEQ multiplex PCR. The sample records about 57,000 clones, 83% being singletons. Input material: PBMCs. The receptor source for this set is a man in his thirties or forties in good health and CMV-seronegative.

The chain is built from TRBV15 and TRBJ2-7; D perhaps matches TRBD1 (5 bases). This CDR3 is 14 amino acids long. CDR1 and CDR2 from the germline V gene are LNHNV and YYDKDF (reference sequence). Trimming left V 3 bases short and J 0 bases short, with 9 bases between. The CDR3 region is CATSRSGSSYEQYF. The CDR3 DNA follows: TGTGCCACCAGCAGGTCAGGGTCCTCCTACGAGCAGTACTTC.

The chain couples TRBV5-4 to TRBJ1-4; weak D call: TRBD1 (5 bases). The CDR3 is made up of 15 amino acids. V was trimmed by 1 base and J by 5 bases, leaving 12 bases between them. CDR1 and CDR2 from the germline V gene are SGHNT and YYREEE (reference sequence). The CDR3 DNA follows: TGTGCCAGCAGCTTGATACCGGGGGGGAATGAAAAACTGTTTTTT. It is translated as CASSLIPGGNEKLFF.

The CDR3 region is CASSALQGSEQYF. The CDR3 coding sequence is TGTGCCAGCAGCGCGTTACAGGGTAGTGAGCAGTACTTC. V usage is TRBV7-2 and J usage is TRBJ2-7, with D possibly TRBD1 on 6 matching bases. CDR1 SGHTA and CDR2 FQGNSA come from the germline V gene. The CDR3 is 13 amino acids. Trimming cost V 5 bases and J 7 bases, with 15 bases left between them.

V usage is TRBV5-4 and J usage is TRBJ2-3; TRBD1 matches at 8 bases. Germline values: CDR1 SGHNT, CDR2 YYREEE (reference sequence). J lost 6 bases, V lost 4 bases, and 7 bases had no gene match. The CDR3 covers 14 residues. The CDR3: CASSTGQGVDTQYF. The CDR3 DNA sequence: TGTGCCAGCAGCACCGGACAGGGCGTGGATACGCAGTATTTT.

The J gene is TRBJ2-5, the V gene TRBV4-3; 10 bases map to TRBD2. The CDR3 length is 15 residues. V shed 4 bases, J shed 3 bases, and the junction held 5 bases outside the gene matches. Germline CDR1 is LGHNA and CDR2 is YSLEER. CDR3 DNA sequence: TGCGCCAGCAGCCGCGAACTAGCGGGGAAAGAGACCCAGTACTTC. It specifies CASSRELAGKETQYF.

CDR3 sequence: CASGLVLGGQRGGYTF. The CDR3 DNA is TGTGCTAGTGGTTTGGTACTGGGGGGGCAGCGTGGTGGCTACACCTTC. V gene TRBV12-5 combines with J gene TRBJ1-2; D is possibly TRBD1 (6 bases). Trimming left V 0 bases short and J 7 bases short, with 18 bases between. The CDR3 is made up of 16 amino acids. Germline CDR1 reads LGHNT; CDR2 reads FRNRAP.

The rearrangement links TRBV10-2 to TRBJ2-1, with 8 bases lining up with TRBD2. Per germline, CDR1 WSHSY and CDR2 SAAADI. V was pared by 4 bases and J by 7 bases, with 3 bases of the junction left unmatched. The CDR3 contains 13 residues. The CDR3 sequence is CASSVPGGNEQFF. CDR3 in DNA: TGCGCCAGCAGTGTTCCGGGAGGGAATGAGCAGTTCTTC.

The genes are TRBV7-8 and TRBJ2-3; a possible D gene is TRBD1 (6 bases). Per germline, CDR1 SGHVS and CDR2 FQNEAQ. The V end lost 1 base, the J end lost 1 base, and 15 bases lay between the germline ends. The CDR3 runs to 17 residues. CDR3 loop: CASSLVRGGGGTDTQYF. For the CDR3, the DNA is TGTGCCAGCAGCTTAGTCCGTGGGGGCGGCGGCACAGATACGCAGTATTTT. Based on the CDR3 plus reference TRBV7-8 and TRBJ2-3, the full variable domain is GAGVSQSPRYKVAKRGQDVALRCDPISGHVSLFWYQQALGQGPEFLTYFQNEAQLDKSGLPSDRFFAERPEGSVSTLKIQRTQQEDSAVYLCASSLVRGGGGTDTQYFGPGTRLTVL.

The chain joins TRBV29-1 to TRBJ2-7; 7 bases align to TRBD1. Germline-derived CDR1 and CDR2 are SQVTM and ANQGSEA. The CDR3 totals 13 residues. V lost 7 bases, J lost 2 bases, and 8 bases stayed unmatched. CDR3 bases: TGCAGCGCCGTCGACACAGGGGCCTACGAGCAGTACTTC. It translates to CSAVDTGAYEQYF.

The genes are TRBV4-3 and TRBJ2-3; 12 bases agree with TRBD2. Per the germline V gene, CDR1 is LGHNA and CDR2 is YSLEER. V shed 0 bases, J shed 0 bases, and the junction held 10 bases outside the gene matches. There are 20 residues in the CDR3. This chain's CDR3 is CASSQDIGLAGFSSTDTQYF. CDR3 in DNA: TGCGCCAGCAGCCAAGATATCGGACTAGCGGGATTTTCTAGCACAGATACGCAGTATTTT.

The chain has TRBV19 and TRBJ1-1; TRBD1 aligns across 11 bases. V lost 6 bases, J lost 6 bases, and 9 bases stayed unmatched. Germline V gene data show CDR1 as LNHDA and CDR2 as SQIVND (reference sequence). This CDR3 spans 15 amino acids. As DNA, the CDR3 is TGTGCCAGTAGCGCCGGGACAGGGGGTTTAGCTGAAGCTTTCTTT. This translates into CASSAGTGGLAEAFF.

The chain combines TRBV9 with TRBJ1-1; no clear D. Trimming cost V 0 bases and J 2 bases, with 17 bases left between them. From germline, CDR1 is SGDLS and CDR2 YYNGEE. The CDR3 loop spans 17 amino acids. CDR3 sequence reads: CASSVDPRPSGNTEAFF. The CDR3 DNA sequence: TGTGCCAGCAGCGTAGACCCGCGACCCTCGGGTAACACTGAAGCTTTCTTT. The full variable domain, its missing parts supplied by reference TRBV9 and TRBJ1-1, is DSGVTQTPKHLITATGQRVTLRCSPRSGDLSVYWYQQSLDQGLQFLIQYYNGEERAKGNILERFSAQQFPDLHSELNLSSLELGDSALYFCASSVDPRPSGNTEAFFGQGTRLTVV.

A few counts support this clone. J is TRBJ1-1 and V is TRBV5-1; D remains ambiguous. V was cut by 4 bases and J by 6 bases, with 10 bases left in between. Germline V gene lookup returns CDR1 SGHRS and CDR2 YFSETQ. The CDR3 is made up of 12 amino acids. The CDR3 nucleotides are TGCGCCAGCAGCGAGGGAGGATCTGAAGCTTTCTTT. This codes for CASSEGGSEAFF.

The chain employs TRBV6-5 and TRBJ2-3, with D tentatively TRBD1 (6 bases). CDR3 length: 14 residues. The germline V gene encodes CDR1 MNHEY and CDR2 SVGAGI. V dropped 2 bases and J dropped 5 bases, with 11 bases sitting between them. CDR3 in amino acids: CASSYTGLIDTQYF. In DNA form, the CDR3 reads TGTGCCAGCAGTTACACAGGGTTGATAGATACGCAGTATTTT.

The genes are TRBV9 and TRBJ1-2; weak D call: TRBD1 (6 bases). The CDR3 totals 13 residues. Germline V lookup: CDR1 SGDLS, CDR2 YYNGEE. V was cut by 3 bases and J by 11 bases, with 17 bases left in between. The CDR3: CASSGGGQSYYTF. CDR3 bases: TGTGCCAGCAGCGGCGGCGGACAGTCATATTACACCTTC.

The chain employs TRBV4-3 and TRBJ1-1; TRBD1 matches 7 bases. After removal of 1 base from V and 6 bases from J, the junction contained 2 bases not matched to a gene. Germline V lookup: CDR1 LGHNA, CDR2 YSLEER. The CDR3 loop spans 13 amino acids. CDR3 region: CASSQGQGAEAFF. For the CDR3, the DNA is TGCGCCAGCAGCCAAGGGCAGGGGGCTGAAGCTTTCTTT.

The chain has TRBV11-1 and TRBJ1-1, with D perhaps matching TRBD1 (6 bases). The CDR3 runs to 13 residues. Germline V gene data show CDR1 as SGHAT and CDR2 as FQDESV (reference sequence). V shed 3 bases and J shed 5 bases, with 10 bases lying between them. CDR3 residues: CASSFQGRTEAFF. CDR3 bases: TGTGCCAGCAGCTTCCAGGGGCGGACTGAAGCTTTCTTT.

Points on this clone: A junction boundary mismatches the germline segment, possibly from a read error. The V and J genes are TRBV7-9 and TRBJ1-4; no definite D call. The CDR3 spans 14 residues. Germline V gives CDR1 SEHNR, CDR2 FQNEAQ (reference sequence). In DNA form, the CDR3 reads TGTTCCAGCAGCTTAGCCCTTAATTATGAAAAACTGTTTTTT. It encodes CSSSLALNYEKLFF.

This clone occurred once. The V and J genes are TRBV5-4 and TRBJ2-7; 12 bases match TRBD1. The CDR3 totals 14 residues. V gave up 4 bases and J gave up 5 bases; unmatched junction bases: 4. Germline assignment: CDR1 SGHNT and CDR2 YYREEE (reference sequence). The CDR3 coding sequence is TGTGCCAGCAGCATAGGGACAGGGGGCGACGAGCAGTACTTC. Its protein product is CASSIGTGGDEQYF.

J is TRBJ1-2 and V is TRBV2; the D gene is possibly TRBD1 (6 bases). Germline V gene data show CDR1 as SNHLY and CDR2 as FYNNEI. Trimming shortened V by 8 bases and J by 6 bases, and 13 bases separated the two germline ends. There are 12 residues in the CDR3. DNA of the CDR3: TGTGCCAGCTCGAAGGGGGGGGATGGCTACACCTTC. It yields the protein CASSKGGDGYTF. The whole variable domain, remainder taken from reference TRBV2 and TRBJ1-2, is EPEVTQTPSHQVTQMGQEVILRCVPISNHLYFYWYRQILGQKVEFLVSFYNNEISEKSEIFDDQFSVERPDGSNFTLKIRSTKLEDSAMYFCASSKGGDGYTFGSGTRLTVV.

This clone came up a few times. The chain uses TRBV10-2 and TRBJ2-1, with D possibly TRBD1 on 6 matching bases. The CDR3 extends over 17 amino acids. Per the germline V gene, CDR1 is WSHSY and CDR2 is SAAADI. Trimming pared 0 bases from V and 3 bases from J, leaving 15 bases between. The CDR3: CASSESLRGISYNEQFF. The CDR3 DNA reads as TGCGCCAGCAGTGAGTCGCTAAGGGGGATTAGCTACAATGAGCAGTTCTTC.

The chain joins TRBV4-2 to TRBJ2-5, with D possibly TRBD1 on 6 matching bases. TRBJ2-7 matches the DNA end more closely, so the J call is doubtful. CDR3 length: 16 amino acids. Germline CDR1 is LGHNA and CDR2 is YNFKEQ. CDR3 nucleotides: TGTGCCAGCAGCCAAGTTTCGGGCAGGGGTGTCTACGAGCAGTACTTC. It encodes CASSQVSGRGVYEQYF.

This chain connects TRBV25-1 to TRBJ2-6, with TRBD1 matching over 9 bases. V was clipped by 5 bases and J by 0 bases; unmatched bases: 8. The CDR3 is 18 amino acids. The germline gives CDR1 MGHDK, CDR2 SYGVNS. The CDR3 bases are TGTGCCAGCAGTACCAGAGGGACAGGGCCCTCTGGGGCCAACGTCCTGACTTTC. Translated: CASSTRGTGPSGANVLTF.

This chain connects TRBV10-2 to TRBJ2-5; D possibly corresponds to TRBD2 (5 bases). The length of the CDR3 is 12 residues. V was clipped by 8 bases and J by 4 bases, with 11 bases between them. Germline-derived CDR1 and CDR2 are WSHSY and SAAADI. This CDR3 is CASRETAETQYF. DNA for the CDR3: TGCGCCAGCCGGGAAACGGCAGAGACCCAGTACTTC.

The rearrangement uses TRBV5-4 and TRBJ1-2, with D unclear. The CDR3 contains 12 residues. With 4 bases removed from V and 5 bases from J, the gap between germline ends came to 9 bases. Per germline, CDR1 SGHNT and CDR2 YYREEE (reference sequence). The CDR3 loop is CASSPSRYGYTF. The DNA of the CDR3 is TGTGCCAGCAGCCCTTCCCGGTATGGCTACACCTTC.

The V call is TRBV14, the J call TRBJ2-5; no firm D call. The germline CDR1 and CDR2 sequences are SGHDN and FVKESK. The CDR3 is 11 amino acids. V was clipped by 3 bases and J by 4 bases, with 3 bases between them. The CDR3 nucleotides read TGTGCCAGCAGCCACGGAGAGACCCAGTACTTC. This encodes CASSHGETQYF.

The V and J genes are TRBV7-6 and TRBJ2-2, with a possible D match to TRBD2 (6 bases). The germline V and J ends were trimmed by 3 bases and 3 bases, with 11 bases remaining between them. CDR3 length: 15 residues. Germline V gene data show CDR1 as SGHVS and CDR2 as FNYEAQ. The CDR3 here is CASSLGGLDTGELFF. CDR3 nucleotide sequence: TGTGCCAGCAGCTTGGGAGGTTTGGACACCGGGGAGCTGTTTTTT.

This sequence joins TRBV4-3 and TRBJ1-2; 9 bases are a match to TRBD1. This CDR3 has 16 residues. CDR1 and CDR2 (germline): LGHNA, YSLEER. Trimming at V came to 1 base and at J to 4 bases, leaving 7 bases not matched to a gene. The CDR3, as DNA: TGCGCCAGCAGCCAAGGGGTGACAGGGGGAACCTATGGCTACACCTTC. Translation: CASSQGVTGGTYGYTF.

This chain links TRBV5-5 with TRBJ1-2; D remains ambiguous. The CDR3 is 16 amino acids. With 4 bases removed from V and 4 bases from J, the gap between germline ends came to 20 bases. CDR1 is SGHKS and CDR2 is YYEKEE in the germline V gene (reference sequence). The CDR3 protein is CASSLGLLPRGYGYTF. The CDR3 DNA sequence: TGTGCCAGCAGCCTCGGGTTACTCCCCCGCGGCTATGGCTACACCTTC.